What follows describes a single T cell receptor (beta chain). The antigen is unknown. The data belong to a study of Ad26.COV2.S vaccination and SARS-CoV-2 variants. On the study more broadly: The authors gave Ad26.COV2.S intramuscularly, either once or twice 56 days apart. Study-level results: It was vaccine recipients, not placebo recipients, who had the higher spike-specific TCR breadth.

The CDR3 is 13 residues long. Germline V CDR1 and CDR2: LNHDA, SQIVND (reference sequence). V gave up 4 bases and J gave up 5 bases, with 12 bases separating them. The treatment denotes: roughly 18 received Ad26.COV2.S at low or high dose, single or two shots; 5 received placebo; per-sample allocation not given. Samples analyzed were those drawn on day 63 after the first vaccine or placebo injection. Data came from immunoSEQ multiplex PCR; TCRdb stores just in-frame clones and leaves some out. Here the sample spans roughly 400,000 clones, 89% being singletons. The sequence was obtained from a person between 18 and 65 years old who received the Ad26.COV2.S COVID-19 vaccine or a placebo. The sequencing here drew on peripheral blood, taken in a trial of Ad26.COV2.S vaccine versus placebo. V usage is TRBV19 and J usage is TRBJ2-7, with D possibly matching TRBD1 (5 bases). CDR3 DNA: TGTGCCAGTAGTAAGGGGATTGTGAACGAGCAGTACTTC. Translation gives CASSKGIVNEQYF. Using reference TRBV19 and TRBJ2-7 for the parts outside the CDR3, the full variable domain is DGGITQSPKYLFRKEGQNVTLSCEQNLNHDAMYWYRQDPGQGLRLIYYSQIVNDFQKGDIAEGYSVSREKKESFPLTVTSAQKNPTAFYLCASSKGIVNEQYFGPGTRLTVT.